The clone carrying this TCR beta chain was picked up one time. This sample is part of a study of blood T cell repertoires in COVID-19. Study overall: Collection of acute and convalescent COVID-19 samples took place in the United States, Italy and Spain.

Germline CDR1 is SGDLS and CDR2 is YYNGEE. Trimming cost V 3 bases and J 6 bases, with 14 bases left between them. The CDR3 totals 14 residues. Measured with immunoSEQ multiplex PCR; TCRdb has only the in-frame clones, and not every one. The sample has 65,000 to 95,000 clones; around nine tenths are singletons. V is TRBV9 and J is TRBJ2-3; D perhaps matches TRBD1 (6 bases). The TCR was taken from a man in his sixties or seventies with active or convalescent COVID-19. The sequencing input was peripheral blood. The CDR3 spells CASSARDTVDTQYF. CDR3 in DNA: TGTGCCAGCAGCGCTCGGGACACAGTGGATACGCAGTATTTT. The variable domain in full, completed from reference TRBV9 and TRBJ2-3, reads DSGVTQTPKHLITATGQRVTLRCSPRSGDLSVYWYQQSLDQGLQFLIQYYNGEERAKGNILERFSAQQFPDLHSELNLSSLELGDSALYFCASSARDTVDTQYFGPGTRLTVL.